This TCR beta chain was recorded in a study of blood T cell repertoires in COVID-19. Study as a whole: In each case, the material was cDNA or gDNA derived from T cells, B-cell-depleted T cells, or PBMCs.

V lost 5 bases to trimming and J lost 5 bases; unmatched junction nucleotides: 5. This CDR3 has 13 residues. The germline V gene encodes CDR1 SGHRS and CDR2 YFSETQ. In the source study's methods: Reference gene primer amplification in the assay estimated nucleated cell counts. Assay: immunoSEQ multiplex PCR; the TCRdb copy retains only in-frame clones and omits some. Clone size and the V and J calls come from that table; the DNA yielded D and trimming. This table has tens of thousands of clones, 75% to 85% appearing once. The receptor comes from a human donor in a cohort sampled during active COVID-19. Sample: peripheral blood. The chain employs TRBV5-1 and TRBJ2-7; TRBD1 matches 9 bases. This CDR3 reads CASRGQGLHEQYF. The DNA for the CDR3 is TGCGCCAGCAGGGGACAGGGCCTCCACGAGCAGTACTTC.